The sequence of this T cell receptor (beta chain) was determined in a study of blood T cell repertoires in COVID-19. About the research overall: Sample material is recorded as cDNA or gDNA derived from T cells, B-cell-depleted T cells, or PBMCs.

Data came from immunoSEQ multiplex PCR; TCRdb stores just in-frame clones and leaves some out. Here the sample spans approximately 500,000 clones, approximately 88% being singletons. Germline CDR1 SQVTM, CDR2 ANQGSEA. The CDR3 spans 15 residues. V dropped 1 base and J dropped 0 bases, with 13 bases sitting between them. Sequences were obtained from peripheral blood. The receptor was derived from a woman aged 45-60 years with COVID-19, enrolled during active disease. The genes are TRBV29-1 and TRBJ2-7; D call uncertain. CDR3 sequence reads: CSVEGSELASYEQYF. Written as DNA, the CDR3 is TGCAGCGTTGAAGGGAGCGAATTGGCCTCCTACGAGCAGTACTTC.